This entry features one T cell receptor (beta chain) sequence. Profiled with immunoSEQ multiplex PCR; TCRdb holds only in-frame clones, not every one. The sample includes tens of thousands of clones, about 91% seen only once; the top ten take roughly 2.5%. This entry is derived from a study of OX40 agonist ivuxolimab in advanced cancers. For the study at large: Intravenous ivuxolimab at 0.01 to 10 mg/kg was given to patients every 2 weeks. The dose-escalation group included hepatocellular carcinoma, melanoma, renal cell carcinoma and head and neck cancer.

Patients with autoimmune history or systemic immunosuppression were excluded. V was shortened by 3 bases and J by 3 bases, with 7 bases between the two germline ends. Germline CDR1 reads SEHNR; CDR2 reads FQNEAQ (reference sequence). The CDR3 totals 13 residues. The clonotype originates from an adult with an advanced solid tumor such as melanoma, head and neck, liver or kidney cancer. Sequenced material: CD4+ or CD8+ T cells sorted from blood, taken in a trial of the OX40 agonist ivuxolimab. The rearrangement links TRBV7-9 to TRBJ2-3; D gene ambiguous. The CDR3 region is CASSFGITDTQYF. CDR3 sequence (DNA): TGTGCCAGCAGCTTTGGGATTACAGATACGCAGTATTTT.